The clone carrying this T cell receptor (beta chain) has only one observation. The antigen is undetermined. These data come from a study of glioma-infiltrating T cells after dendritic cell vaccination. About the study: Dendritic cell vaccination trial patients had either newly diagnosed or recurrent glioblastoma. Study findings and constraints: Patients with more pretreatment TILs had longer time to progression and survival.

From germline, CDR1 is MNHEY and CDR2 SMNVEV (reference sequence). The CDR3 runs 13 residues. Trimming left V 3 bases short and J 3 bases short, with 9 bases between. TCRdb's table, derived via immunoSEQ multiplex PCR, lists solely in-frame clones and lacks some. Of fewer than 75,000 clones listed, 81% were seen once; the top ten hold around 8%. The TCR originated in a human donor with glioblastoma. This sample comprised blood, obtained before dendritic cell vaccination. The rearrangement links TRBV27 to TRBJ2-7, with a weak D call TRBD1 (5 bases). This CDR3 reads CASSLGLYYEQYF. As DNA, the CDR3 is TGTGCCAGCAGTTTGGGGCTTTACTACGAGCAGTACTTC.